This T cell receptor (beta chain) was sequenced in a study of sequential checkpoint blockade in melanoma. This clone was recorded a few times. Treatment here: randomized to nivolumab then ipilimumab (arm A) or the reverse (arm B). Germline V gene lookup returns CDR1 SGHDN and CDR2 FVKESK. This CDR3 contains 15 residues. Trimming removed 4 bases at V and 9 bases at J, with 19 bases between. Libraries were prepared by immunoSEQ multiplex PCR; TCRdb keeps only in-frame clonotypes and omits some of them. The table lists approximately 5,500 clones, roughly 36% of them singletons. This chain joins TRBV14 and TRBJ2-1; D is uncertain. This sequence was found in a human donor with melanoma. The source was tumor tissue (inferred from file names), collected from a patient given nivolumab and ipilimumab in sequence. CDR3 region: CASSPWVVPGGEQFF. As DNA, the CDR3 is TGTGCCAGCAGCCCTTGGGTGGTACCGGGTGGTGAGCAGTTCTTC.